This TCR beta chain was identified in a study of OX40 agonist ivuxolimab in advanced cancers. Overall study: With a range of roughly 20 to 90, age averaged approximately 64 years, and more than 75% were male. Study-wide results and caveats: Averaged across samples, CD8+ T cells carried more expanded clones than CD4+ did.

On this clone: Its matching antigen is unknown. The junction and the germline gene differ at one end; a read error may be behind it. Other DNA sequences in this sample translate to the same CDR3.

This CDR3 has 16 residues. Germline CDR1 MNHEY, CDR2 SMNVEV (reference sequence). Method: immunoSEQ multiplex PCR; TCRdb's copy keeps in-frame clones and lacks some. The sample holds approximately 15,000 clones, just over 70% seen once. The chain has TRBV27 and TRBJ2-7; TRBD2 aligns across 12 bases. This sample comprised CD4+ or CD8+ T cells sorted from blood, obtained in a trial of the OX40 agonist ivuxolimab. The receptor was isolated from an adult with an advanced solid tumor such as melanoma, head and neck, liver or kidney cancer. CDR3: CASSLSGLAGLYEQYF. The DNA of the CDR3 is TGTGCCAGCAGTCTATCCGGACTAGCGGGGCTCTACGAGCAGTACTTC.